The present TCR beta chain was sequenced within a study of beta chain features in type 1 diabetes. Across the study: Age, gender, cell numbers and subset yield matched between patients and controls. General study findings and limits: Junctions at VDJ sites from type 1 diabetes patients had fewer insertions and more deletions. TCRB CDR3s were moderately but significantly shorter in Type 1 diabetes patients in all four CD4+ subsets.

Each of the CD4+ naive, central memory, regulatory and stem cell-like memory populations was sorted via CD45RO/CCR7/CD25/CD127/CD95/CD27. Expressed TCRB transcripts were sequenced because the isolated RNA had all been reverse transcribed beforehand. Measured with immunoSEQ multiplex PCR; TCRdb has only the in-frame clones, and not every one. The repertoire holds around 290,000 clones, approximately 8% seen once, with 1% in the top ten. The CDR3 extends over 13 amino acids. Unmatched junction bases numbered 2, after V lost 3 bases and J lost 6 bases. Looked up from germline, CDR1 is MNHEY and CDR2 is SVGAGI. With regard to this clone: Its matching antigen is unknown.

The rearrangement joins TRBV6-5 to TRBJ1-2; 9 nucleotides align to TRBD1. Sequencing used central memory CD4+ T cells from blood. This receptor was obtained from a woman aged 18-35 years in good health. CDR3 region: CASSYDRGNGYTF. The CDR3 bases are TGTGCCAGCAGTTATGACAGGGGGAATGGCTACACCTTC.